A single sample is the source of the 23 T cell receptor beta chains below, sequenced in a study of cytomegalovirus exposure and HLA in healthy donors. Measured with immunoSEQ multiplex PCR; TCRdb has only the in-frame clones, and not every one. The sample yields more than 60,000 clones, nearly 96% seen once. Sequencing used PBMCs. The origin of the receptors is a young woman in good health and CMV-seropositive.

V and J are TRBV19 and TRBJ1-1, with D possibly being TRBD1 (5 bases). The CDR3 spans 16 residues. Germline V gene data show CDR1 as LNHDA and CDR2 as SQIVND (reference sequence). Trimming removed 5 bases from V and 5 bases from J, with 21 bases in between. The DNA for the CDR3 is TGTGCCAGTAGTTCGGGGGGGAGAGGGATAATAACTGAAGCTTTCTTT. Its translation: CASSSGGRGIITEAFF. Variable domain in full (rest from reference TRBV19 and TRBJ1-1): DGGITQSPKYLFRKEGQNVTLSCEQNLNHDAMYWYRQDPGQGLRLIYYSQIVNDFQKGDIAEGYSVSREKKESFPLTVTSAQKNPTAFYLCASSSGGRGIITEAFFGQGTRLTVV.

This chain joins TRBV19 and TRBJ2-2; possibly TRBD1 for D (6 bases). The CDR3 totals 15 residues. Germline V gene data show CDR1 as LNHDA and CDR2 as SQIVND (reference sequence). V was trimmed by 1 base and J by 1 base, leaving 7 bases between them. The CDR3 region is CASSIVRGNTGELFF. CDR3 bases: TGTGCCAGTAGTATAGTCAGGGGGAACACCGGGGAGCTGTTTTTT.

CDR3 amino acids: CSAGTDNEQFF. CDR3 bases: TGCAGTGCCGGTACTGACAATGAGCAGTTCTTC. The rearrangement links TRBV20-1 to TRBJ2-1; D is ambiguous. CDR1 and CDR2 (germline): DFQATT, SNEGSKA (reference sequence). The CDR3 is 11 residues long. V was trimmed by 6 bases and J by 5 bases, leaving 8 bases between them.

The chain carries TRBV7-8 and TRBJ1-4, with 9 bases lining up with TRBD1. The V segment lost 1 base and the J segment 8 bases; nucleotides outside the gene matches: 8. Germline CDR1 reads SGHVS; CDR2 reads FQNEAQ. The CDR3 spans 16 residues. CDR3 DNA: TGTGCCAGCAGCTTAGTACCGGGACAGGGTGAGGAAAAACTGTTTTTT. Protein product: CASSLVPGQGEEKLFF.

This clone has a handful of counts. The J gene is TRBJ2-2, the V gene TRBV6-1, with 8 nucleotides matching TRBD2. V was clipped by 2 bases and J by 4 bases; unmatched bases: 3. Germline V CDR1 and CDR2: MNHNS, SASEGT. The CDR3 is 15 amino acids. CDR3 loop: CASSELSGSTGELFF. The CDR3, as DNA: TGTGCCAGCAGTGAACTCAGCGGGAGCACCGGGGAGCTGTTTTTT.

The gene calls are TRBV19 and TRBJ2-2; 10 nucleotides line up with TRBD1. Germline values: CDR1 LNHDA, CDR2 SQIVND (reference sequence). Unmatched junction bases numbered 0, after V lost 4 bases and J lost 4 bases. CDR3 length equals 14 residues. The CDR3 DNA is TGTGCCAGTAGTAGACAGGGGGCCACCGGGGAGCTGTTTTTT. Encoded protein: CASSRQGATGELFF.

The rearrangement links TRBV7-2 to TRBJ2-2; D is perhaps TRBD2 (5 bases). Trimming removed 1 base from V and 1 base from J, with 13 bases in between. CDR3 length equals 17 residues. The germline gives CDR1 SGHTA, CDR2 FQGNSA. CDR3 nucleotides: TGTGCCAGCAGCTTAGGATCCCTAGCAGTGAACACCGGGGAGCTGTTTTTT. Translating gives CASSLGSLAVNTGELFF.

Comment on this clone: This specimen includes other DNA sequences encoding the same CDR3. V gene TRBV7-6 combines with J gene TRBJ2-3; D is ambiguous. Looked up from germline, CDR1 is SGHVS and CDR2 is FNYEAQ. The CDR3 has 13 residues. V lost 2 bases and J lost 3, with 6 bases in between. The CDR3 nucleotides are TGTGCCAGCAGCTTAACGGGTACAGATACGCAGTATTTT. Amino acids: CASSLTGTDTQYF.

The chain couples TRBV29-1 to TRBJ2-3, with 8 bases lining up with TRBD2. Germline V gives CDR1 SQVTM, CDR2 ANQGSEA. With V trimmed by 2 bases and J by 6 bases, 10 bases remained unmatched. This CDR3 has 15 residues. The CDR3 loop is CSVEPAGVHTDTQYF. The CDR3 nucleotides are TGCAGCGTTGAACCAGCGGGAGTTCATACGGATACGCAGTATTTT.

The J gene is TRBJ2-1, the V gene TRBV9, with unresolved D. The V gene lost 2 bases and the J gene lost 3 bases, with 12 bases spanning the gap. The CDR3 is 15 amino acids. CDR1 is SGDLS, CDR2 YYNGEE, per germline. The CDR3 sequence: CASSVSDTVYNEQFF. CDR3 bases: TGTGCCAGCAGCGTCTCCGACACGGTCTACAATGAGCAGTTCTTC.

This clone has a single count. This rearrangement joins TRBV6-5 to TRBJ2-7; D is unclear. Trimming stripped 2 bases from V and 2 bases from J, with 7 bases between. CDR1 MNHEY and CDR2 SVGAGI come from the germline V gene. The CDR3 extends over 13 amino acids. As DNA, the CDR3 is TGTGCCAGCAGTTACGGGCAGCCCTACGAGCAGTACTTC. Its protein product is CASSYGQPYEQYF.

The rearrangement joins TRBV30 to TRBJ2-2; weak D call: TRBD1 (5 bases). Per germline, CDR1 GTSNPN and CDR2 SVGIG (reference sequence). Trimming left V 7 bases short and J 0 bases short, with 24 bases between. There are 18 residues in the CDR3. In DNA form, the CDR3 reads TGTGCCTTCCGACAGCGCCGACTGGCCATCTCGAACACCGGGGAGCTGTTTTTT. It yields the protein CAFRQRRLAISNTGELFF.

The chain employs TRBV6-1 and TRBJ2-5, with 9 bases aligning to TRBD1. V trimming: 7 bases; J trimming: 2 bases; junction bases outside the gene matches: 8. The germline CDR1 and CDR2 sequences are MNHNS and SASEGT. The CDR3 sequence is 15 residues long. The CDR3 DNA is TGTGCCAGCATCCCAGGGACAGGGTCTCAAGAGACCCAGTACTTC. It specifies CASIPGTGSQETQYF.

The chain has TRBV6-5 and TRBJ1-2; maybe TRBD1 (5 bases). The V and J ends lost 0 bases and 7 bases respectively, with 15 bases between them. The germline V gene encodes CDR1 MNHEY and CDR2 SVGAGI. The CDR3 has 15 amino acids. The DNA of the CDR3 is TGTGCCAGCAGTTACTCGGGCAGGGCGCTAACTGGCTACACCTTC. This translates into CASSYSGRALTGYTF.

Here the CDR3 DNA reads TGTGCCAGCTCACCAACTGGGACCCCGGAGGGCATTCAGTACTTC. It encodes CASSPTGTPEGIQYF. The chain couples TRBV18 to TRBJ2-4; tentatively, D is TRBD2 (6 bases). Germline assignment: CDR1 KGHSH and CDR2 LQKENI. This CDR3 contains 15 residues. V was shortened by 2 bases and J by 9 bases, with 17 bases between the two germline ends.

The CDR3 sequence: CASSLRPDRANYGYTF. Here the CDR3 DNA reads TGTGCCAGCAGTTTACGTCCCGACAGGGCCAACTATGGCTACACCTTC. The V call is TRBV28, the J call TRBJ1-2; 7 bases fit TRBD1. V lost 2 bases, J lost 2 bases, and 8 bases stayed unmatched. Germline loops: CDR1 MDHEN, CDR2 SYDVKM. The CDR3 runs to 16 residues.

The chain recombines TRBV28 with TRBJ1-2, with a weak D call TRBD1 (5 bases). Trimming pared 2 bases from V and 4 bases from J, leaving 11 bases between. This CDR3 spans 14 amino acids. CDR1 is MDHEN, CDR2 SYDVKM, per germline. The CDR3 is CASSLVDSSYGYTF. The DNA of the CDR3 is TGTGCCAGCAGTTTAGTCGACAGTAGCTATGGCTACACCTTC.

V usage is TRBV6-4 and J usage is TRBJ2-3; 10 nucleotides match TRBD2. Germline trimming cut 3 bases from V and 1 base from J; bases unmatched to any gene: 4. This CDR3 is built from 16 residues. Germline V lookup: CDR1 MRHNA, CDR2 SNTAGT. The CDR3 DNA sequence: TGTGCCAGCAGTGAATCCGGGACTAGCGGCACAGATACGCAGTATTTT. This translates into CASSESGTSGTDTQYF.

V and J are TRBV25-1 and TRBJ2-4; 11 bases fit TRBD1. The V segment lost 4 bases and the J segment 0 bases; nucleotides outside the gene matches: 5. CDR1 is MGHDK, CDR2 SYGVNS, per germline. The CDR3 has 17 residues. The DNA of the CDR3 is TGTGCCAGCAGTGCACCTGGACAGGGGGCAGCCAAAAACATTCAGTACTTC. Translation gives CASSAPGQGAAKNIQYF.

The V call is TRBV19, the J call TRBJ2-1, with 8 bases identical to TRBD1. The germline gives CDR1 LNHDA, CDR2 SQIVND (reference sequence). After removal of 5 bases from V and 1 base from J, the junction contained 10 bases not matched to a gene. The CDR3 has 17 residues. The CDR3 sequence is CASSPIDRGLSYNEQFF. As DNA, the CDR3 is TGTGCCAGTAGTCCCATAGACAGGGGCCTATCCTACAATGAGCAGTTCTTC.

V is TRBV5-1 and J is TRBJ2-2, with a possible D match to TRBD1 (5 bases). The CDR3 contains 16 residues. Trimming took 0 bases from V and 3 from J, leaving 12 bases between them. In germline, CDR1 is SGHRS, CDR2 YFSETQ. The CDR3 loop reads CASSLVTGKYTGELFF. DNA of the CDR3: TGCGCCAGCAGCTTGGTTACAGGAAAGTACACCGGGGAGCTGTTTTTT.

The rearrangement joins TRBV4-2 to TRBJ2-3, with TRBD2 matching over 12 bases. The CDR3 contains 20 residues. The J segment lost 2 bases and the V segment lost 0 bases, leaving 12 bases of the junction unmatched. Germline V lookup: CDR1 LGHNA, CDR2 YNFKEQ. The CDR3, as DNA: TGTGCCAGCAGCCAAGAGGTGACTAGCGGGAGCGGGGGACACACAGATACGCAGTATTTT. It is translated as CASSQEVTSGSGGHTDTQYF.

The chain uses TRBV7-2 and TRBJ2-2; 7 positions agree with TRBD2. J gave up 0 bases and V 8 bases, and 3 bases lay outside the gene matches. The CDR3 totals 14 residues. CDR1 is SGHTA and CDR2 is FQGNSA in the germline V gene. The CDR3 loop is CASRAGANTGELFF. The CDR3 region has the DNA TGTGCCAGCCGGGCGGGGGCGAACACCGGGGAGCTGTTTTTT.